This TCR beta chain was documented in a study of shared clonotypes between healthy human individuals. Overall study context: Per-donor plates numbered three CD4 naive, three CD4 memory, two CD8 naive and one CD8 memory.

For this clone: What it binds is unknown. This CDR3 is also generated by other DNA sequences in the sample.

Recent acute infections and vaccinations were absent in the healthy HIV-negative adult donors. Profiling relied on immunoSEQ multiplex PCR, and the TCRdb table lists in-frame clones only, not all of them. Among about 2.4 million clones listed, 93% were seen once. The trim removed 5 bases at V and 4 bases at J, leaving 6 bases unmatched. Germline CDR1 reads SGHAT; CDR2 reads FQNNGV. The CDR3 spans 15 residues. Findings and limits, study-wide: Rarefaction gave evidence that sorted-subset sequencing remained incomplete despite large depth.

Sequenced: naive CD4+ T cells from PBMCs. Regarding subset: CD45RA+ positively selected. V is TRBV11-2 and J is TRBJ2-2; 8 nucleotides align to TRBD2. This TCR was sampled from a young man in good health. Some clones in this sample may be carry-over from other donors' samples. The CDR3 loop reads CASSPLAGGTGELFF. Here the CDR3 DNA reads TGTGCCAGCAGCCCGTTGGCGGGAGGCACCGGGGAGCTGTTTTTT. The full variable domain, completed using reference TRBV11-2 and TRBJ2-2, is EAGVAQSPRYKIIEKRQSVAFWCNPISGHATLYWYQQILGQGPKLLIQFQNNGVVDDSQLPKDRFSAERLKGVDSTLKIQPAKLEDSAVYLCASSPLAGGTGELFFGEGSRLTVL.